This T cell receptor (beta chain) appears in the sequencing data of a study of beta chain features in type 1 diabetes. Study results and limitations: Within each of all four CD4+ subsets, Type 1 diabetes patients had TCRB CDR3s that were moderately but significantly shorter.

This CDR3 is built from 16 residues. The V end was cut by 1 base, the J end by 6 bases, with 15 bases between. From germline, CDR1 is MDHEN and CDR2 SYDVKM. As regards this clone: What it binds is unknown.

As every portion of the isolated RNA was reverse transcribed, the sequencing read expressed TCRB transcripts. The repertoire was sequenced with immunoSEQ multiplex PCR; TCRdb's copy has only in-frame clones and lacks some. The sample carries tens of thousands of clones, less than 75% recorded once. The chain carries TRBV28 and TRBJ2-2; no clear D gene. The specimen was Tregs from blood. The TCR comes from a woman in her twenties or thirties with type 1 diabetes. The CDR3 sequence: CASSLFTETSSGELFF. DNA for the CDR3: TGTGCCAGCAGTTTATTCACGGAGACGTCGTCCGGGGAGCTGTTTTTT. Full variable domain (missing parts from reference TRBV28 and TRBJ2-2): DVKVTQSSRYLVKRTGEKVFLECVQDMDHENMFWYRQDPGLGLRLIYFSYDVKMKEKGDIPEGYSVSREKKERFSLILESASTNQTSMYLCASSLFTETSSGELFFGEGSRLTVL.